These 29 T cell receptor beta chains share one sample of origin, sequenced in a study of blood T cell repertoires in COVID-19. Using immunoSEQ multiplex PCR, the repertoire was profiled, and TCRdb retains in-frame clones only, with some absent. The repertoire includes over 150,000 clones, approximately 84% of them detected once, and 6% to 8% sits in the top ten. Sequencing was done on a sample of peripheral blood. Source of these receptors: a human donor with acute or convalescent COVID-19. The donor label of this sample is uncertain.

DNA for the CDR3: TGTGCCAGCAGCTCCGAGCCTGGGACAAAGGTCTATGGCTACACCTTC. Its translation is CASSSEPGTKVYGYTF. The V gene is TRBV7-2, the J gene TRBJ1-2; the D gene is possibly TRBD1 (6 bases). The CDR3 length is 16 residues. The V end lost 4 bases, the J end lost 4 bases, and 19 bases lay between the germline ends. Germline V gene lookup returns CDR1 SGHTA and CDR2 FQGNSA.

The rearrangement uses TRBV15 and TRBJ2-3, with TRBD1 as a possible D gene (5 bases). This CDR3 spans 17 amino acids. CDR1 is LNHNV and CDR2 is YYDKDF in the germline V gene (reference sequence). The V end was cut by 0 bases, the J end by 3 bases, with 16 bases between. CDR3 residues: CATSREVQGARTDTQYF. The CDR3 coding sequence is TGTGCCACCAGCAGAGAAGTACAAGGGGCCAGGACAGATACGCAGTATTTT. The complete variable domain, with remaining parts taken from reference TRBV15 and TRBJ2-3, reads DAMVIQNPRYQVTQFGKPVTLSCSQTLNHNVMYWYQQKSSQAPKLLFHYYDKDFNNEADTPDNFQSRRPNTSFCFLDIRSPGLGDTAMYLCATSREVQGARTDTQYFGPGTRLTVL.

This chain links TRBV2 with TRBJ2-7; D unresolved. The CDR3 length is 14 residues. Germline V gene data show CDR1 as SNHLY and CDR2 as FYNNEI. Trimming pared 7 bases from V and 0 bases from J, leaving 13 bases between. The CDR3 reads CASKRQYLSYEQYF. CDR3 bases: TGTGCCAGCAAGAGGCAGTACCTCTCCTACGAGCAGTACTTC.

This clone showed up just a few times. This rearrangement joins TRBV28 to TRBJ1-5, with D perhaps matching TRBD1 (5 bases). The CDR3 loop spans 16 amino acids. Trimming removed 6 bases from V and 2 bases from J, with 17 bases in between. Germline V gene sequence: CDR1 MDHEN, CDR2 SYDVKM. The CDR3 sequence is CASRRQFTRGNQPQHF. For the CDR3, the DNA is TGTGCCAGCAGACGACAGTTCACCCGGGGCAATCAGCCCCAGCATTTT.

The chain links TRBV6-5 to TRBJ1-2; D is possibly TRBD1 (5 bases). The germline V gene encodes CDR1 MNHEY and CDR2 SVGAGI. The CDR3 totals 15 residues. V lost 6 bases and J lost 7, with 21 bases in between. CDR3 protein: CASRTPSQGGIGYTF. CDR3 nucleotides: TGTGCCAGCAGAACCCCCTCGCAGGGAGGCATTGGCTACACCTTC.

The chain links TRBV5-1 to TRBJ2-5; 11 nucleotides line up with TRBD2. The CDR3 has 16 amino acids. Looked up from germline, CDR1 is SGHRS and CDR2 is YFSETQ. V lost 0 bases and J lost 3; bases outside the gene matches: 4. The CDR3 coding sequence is TGCGCCAGCAGCTTGGCTCCGGGACTAGCGGAAGAGACCCAGTACTTC. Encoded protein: CASSLAPGLAEETQYF.

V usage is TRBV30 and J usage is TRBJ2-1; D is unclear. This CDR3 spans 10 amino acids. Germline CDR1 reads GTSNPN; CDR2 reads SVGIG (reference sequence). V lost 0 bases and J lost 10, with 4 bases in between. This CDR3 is CAWSVQEQFF. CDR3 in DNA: TGTGCCTGGAGTGTACAGGAGCAGTTCTTC.

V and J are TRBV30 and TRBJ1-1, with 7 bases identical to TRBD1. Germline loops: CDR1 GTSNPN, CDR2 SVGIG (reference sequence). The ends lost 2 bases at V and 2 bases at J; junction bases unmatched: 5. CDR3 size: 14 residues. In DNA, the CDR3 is TGTGCCTGGAGTAGGGACAGCACCAACACTGAAGCTTTCTTT. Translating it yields CAWSRDSTNTEAFF.

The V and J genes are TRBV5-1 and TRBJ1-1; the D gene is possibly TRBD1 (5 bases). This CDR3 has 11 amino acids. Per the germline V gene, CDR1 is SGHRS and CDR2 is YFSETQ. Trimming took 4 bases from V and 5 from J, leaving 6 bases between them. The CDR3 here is CASSRGTEAFF. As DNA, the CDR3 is TGCGCCAGCAGCAGGGGAACTGAAGCTTTCTTT. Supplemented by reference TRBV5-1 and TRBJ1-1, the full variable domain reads KAGVTQTPRYLIKTRGQQVTLSCSPISGHRSVSWYQQTPGQGLQFLFEYFSETQRNKGNFPGRFSGRQFSNSRSEMNVSTLELGDSALYLCASSRGTEAFFGQGTRLTVV.

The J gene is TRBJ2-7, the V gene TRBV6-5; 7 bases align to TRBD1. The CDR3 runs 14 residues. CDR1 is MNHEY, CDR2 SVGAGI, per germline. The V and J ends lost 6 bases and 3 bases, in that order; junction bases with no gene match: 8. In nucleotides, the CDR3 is TGTGCCAGCAGCTCACAAGGGGGCGACTACGAGCAGTACTTC. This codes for CASSSQGGDYEQYF.

CDR3 nucleotides: TGTGCCAGTAGGCCGGGACAGGGGTCGACCCTCAATCAGCCCCAGCATTTT. Translating gives CASRPGQGSTLNQPQHF. The chain couples TRBV19 to TRBJ1-5; 10 bases line up with TRBD1. The V gene's germline CDR1 is LNHDA and CDR2 SQIVND (reference sequence). The V gene end was trimmed by 6 bases and the J gene end by 3 bases; junction bases not matched to a gene: 11. The CDR3 extends over 17 amino acids.

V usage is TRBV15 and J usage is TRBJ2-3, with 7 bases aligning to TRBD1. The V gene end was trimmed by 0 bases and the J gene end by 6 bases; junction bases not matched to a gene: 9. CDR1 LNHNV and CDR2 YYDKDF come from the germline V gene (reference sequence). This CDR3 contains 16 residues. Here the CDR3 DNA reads TGTGCCACCAGCAGAGATCAGACAGGGCTGTCCGATACGCAGTATTTT. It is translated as CATSRDQTGLSDTQYF.

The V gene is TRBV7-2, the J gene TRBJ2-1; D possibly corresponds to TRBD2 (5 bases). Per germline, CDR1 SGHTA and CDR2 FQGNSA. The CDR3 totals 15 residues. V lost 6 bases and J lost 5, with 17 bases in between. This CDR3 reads CASSLRGQRHNEQFF. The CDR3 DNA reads TGTGCCAGCAGTCTCCGCGGGCAGCGGCACAATGAGCAGTTCTTC.

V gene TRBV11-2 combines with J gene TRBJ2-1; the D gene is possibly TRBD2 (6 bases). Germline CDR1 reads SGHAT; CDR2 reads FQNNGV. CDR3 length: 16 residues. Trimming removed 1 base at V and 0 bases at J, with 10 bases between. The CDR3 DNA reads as TGTGCCAGCAGCTTAGTAGACGGGAGCTCCTACAATGAGCAGTTCTTC. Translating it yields CASSLVDGSSYNEQFF.

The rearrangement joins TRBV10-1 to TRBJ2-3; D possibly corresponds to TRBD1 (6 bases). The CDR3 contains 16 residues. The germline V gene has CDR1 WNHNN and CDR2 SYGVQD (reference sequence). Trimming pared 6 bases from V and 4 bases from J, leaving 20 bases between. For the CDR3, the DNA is TGCGCCAGCAGGTATAAACAGGGACCGTTTTCAGATACGCAGTATTTT. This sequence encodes CASRYKQGPFSDTQYF.

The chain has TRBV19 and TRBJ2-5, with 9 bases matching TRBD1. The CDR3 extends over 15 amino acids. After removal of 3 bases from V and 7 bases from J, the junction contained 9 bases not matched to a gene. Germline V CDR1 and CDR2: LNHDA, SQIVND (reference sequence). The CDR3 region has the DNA TGTGCCAGTAGTATTGGTTTAGAGACAGGGGGGACCCAGTACTTC. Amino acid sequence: CASSIGLETGGTQYF.

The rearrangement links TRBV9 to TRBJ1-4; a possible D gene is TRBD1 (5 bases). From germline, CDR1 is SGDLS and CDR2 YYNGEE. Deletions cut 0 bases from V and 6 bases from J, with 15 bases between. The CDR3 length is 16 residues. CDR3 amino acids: CASSVVGRGGDEKLFF. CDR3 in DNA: TGTGCCAGCAGCGTAGTCGGACGGGGCGGGGATGAAAAACTGTTTTTT.

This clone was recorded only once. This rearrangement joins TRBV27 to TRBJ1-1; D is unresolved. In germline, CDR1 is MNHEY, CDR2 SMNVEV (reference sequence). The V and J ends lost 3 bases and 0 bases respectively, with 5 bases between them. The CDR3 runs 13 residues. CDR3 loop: CASSFGMNTEAFF. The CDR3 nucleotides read TGTGCCAGCAGTTTCGGGATGAACACTGAAGCTTTCTTT.

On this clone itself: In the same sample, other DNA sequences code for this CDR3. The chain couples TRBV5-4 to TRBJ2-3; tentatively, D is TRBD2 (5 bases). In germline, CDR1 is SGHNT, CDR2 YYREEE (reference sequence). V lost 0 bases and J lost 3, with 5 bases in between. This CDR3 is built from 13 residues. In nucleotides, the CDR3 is TGTGCCAGCAGCTTGGCGGGGACAGATACGCAGTATTTT. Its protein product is CASSLAGTDTQYF.

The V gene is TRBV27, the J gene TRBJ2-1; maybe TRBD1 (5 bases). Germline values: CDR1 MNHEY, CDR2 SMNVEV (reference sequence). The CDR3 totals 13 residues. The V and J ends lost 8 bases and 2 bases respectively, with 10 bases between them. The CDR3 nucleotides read TGTGCCAGCGCAGGGCTCGCCTACAATGAGCAGTTCTTC. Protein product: CASAGLAYNEQFF.

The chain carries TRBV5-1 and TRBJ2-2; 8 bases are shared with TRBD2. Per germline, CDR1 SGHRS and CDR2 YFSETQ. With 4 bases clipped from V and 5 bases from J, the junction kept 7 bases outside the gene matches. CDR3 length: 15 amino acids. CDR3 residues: CASSPPAGDTGELFF. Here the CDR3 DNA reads TGCGCCAGCAGCCCTCCAGCGGGAGATACCGGGGAGCTGTTTTTT. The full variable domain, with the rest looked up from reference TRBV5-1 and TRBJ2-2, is KAGVTQTPRYLIKTRGQQVTLSCSPISGHRSVSWYQQTPGQGLQFLFEYFSETQRNKGNFPGRFSGRQFSNSRSEMNVSTLELGDSALYLCASSPPAGDTGELFFGEGSRLTVL.

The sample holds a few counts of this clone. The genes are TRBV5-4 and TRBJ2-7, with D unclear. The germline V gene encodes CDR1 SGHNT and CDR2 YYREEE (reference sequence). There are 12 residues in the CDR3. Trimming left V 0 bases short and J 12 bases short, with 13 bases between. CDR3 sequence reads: CASSLDSRVWYF. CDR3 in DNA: TGTGCCAGCAGCTTGGACTCCCGGGTGTGGTACTTC.

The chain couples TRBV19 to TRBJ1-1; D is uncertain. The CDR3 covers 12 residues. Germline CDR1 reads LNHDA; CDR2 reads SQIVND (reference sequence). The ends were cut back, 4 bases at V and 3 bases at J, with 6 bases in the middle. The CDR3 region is CASSTLYTEAFF. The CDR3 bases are TGTGCCAGTAGTACCCTCTACACTGAAGCTTTCTTT.

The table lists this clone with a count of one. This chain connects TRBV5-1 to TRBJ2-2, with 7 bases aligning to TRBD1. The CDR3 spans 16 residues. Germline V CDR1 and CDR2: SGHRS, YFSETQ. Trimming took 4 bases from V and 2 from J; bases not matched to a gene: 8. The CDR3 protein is CASSPDRVSNTGELFF. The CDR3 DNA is TGCGCCAGCAGCCCCGACAGGGTATCCAACACCGGGGAGCTGTTTTTT.

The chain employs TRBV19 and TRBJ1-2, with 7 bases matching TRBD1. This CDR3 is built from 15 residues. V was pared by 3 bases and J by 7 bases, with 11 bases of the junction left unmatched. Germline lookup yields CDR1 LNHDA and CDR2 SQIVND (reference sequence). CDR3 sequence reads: CASSIRDRVTVGYTF. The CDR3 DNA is TGTGCCAGTAGTATTCGAGACAGGGTGACGGTTGGCTACACCTTC. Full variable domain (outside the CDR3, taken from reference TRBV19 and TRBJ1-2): DGGITQSPKYLFRKEGQNVTLSCEQNLNHDAMYWYRQDPGQGLRLIYYSQIVNDFQKGDIAEGYSVSREKKESFPLTVTSAQKNPTAFYLCASSIRDRVTVGYTFGSGTRLTVV.

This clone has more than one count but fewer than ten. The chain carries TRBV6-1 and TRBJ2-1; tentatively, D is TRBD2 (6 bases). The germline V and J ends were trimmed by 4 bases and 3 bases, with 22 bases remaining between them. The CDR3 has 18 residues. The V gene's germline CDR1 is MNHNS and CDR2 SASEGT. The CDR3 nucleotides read TGTGCCAGCAGTGCATGGGGAAGCGGGCTCCTTGGCTACAATGAGCAGTTCTTC. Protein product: CASSAWGSGLLGYNEQFF.

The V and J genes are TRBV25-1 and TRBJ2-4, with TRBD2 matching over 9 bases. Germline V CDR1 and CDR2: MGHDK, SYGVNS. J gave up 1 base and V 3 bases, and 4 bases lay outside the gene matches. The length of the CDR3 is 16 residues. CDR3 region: CASSDRAGGAKNIQYF. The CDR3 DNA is TGTGCCAGCAGTGACAGGGCGGGGGGGGCCAAAAACATTCAGTACTTC.

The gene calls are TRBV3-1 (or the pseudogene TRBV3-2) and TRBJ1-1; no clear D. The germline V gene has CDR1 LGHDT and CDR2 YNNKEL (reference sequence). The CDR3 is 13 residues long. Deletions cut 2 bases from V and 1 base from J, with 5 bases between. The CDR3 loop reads CASSQIGNTEAFF. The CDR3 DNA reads TGTGCCAGCAGCCAAATCGGGAACACTGAAGCTTTCTTT.

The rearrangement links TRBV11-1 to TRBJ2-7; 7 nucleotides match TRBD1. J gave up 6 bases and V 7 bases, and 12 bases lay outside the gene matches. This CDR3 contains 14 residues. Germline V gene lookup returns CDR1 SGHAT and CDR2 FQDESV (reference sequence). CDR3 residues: CASTLSPTGFEQYF. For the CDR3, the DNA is TGTGCCAGCACACTTAGCCCGACAGGGTTCGAGCAGTACTTC.